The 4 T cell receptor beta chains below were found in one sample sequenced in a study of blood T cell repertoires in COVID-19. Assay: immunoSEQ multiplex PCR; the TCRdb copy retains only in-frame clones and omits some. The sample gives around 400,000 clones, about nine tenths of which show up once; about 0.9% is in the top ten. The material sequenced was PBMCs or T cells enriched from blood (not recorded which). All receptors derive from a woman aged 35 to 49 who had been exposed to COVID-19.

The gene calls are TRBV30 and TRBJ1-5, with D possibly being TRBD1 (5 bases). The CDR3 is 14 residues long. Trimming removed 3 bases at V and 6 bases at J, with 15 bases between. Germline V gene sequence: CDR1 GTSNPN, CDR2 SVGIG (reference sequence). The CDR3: CAWRDTGPLQPQHF. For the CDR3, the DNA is TGTGCCTGGAGGGACACAGGTCCACTTCAGCCCCAGCATTTT.

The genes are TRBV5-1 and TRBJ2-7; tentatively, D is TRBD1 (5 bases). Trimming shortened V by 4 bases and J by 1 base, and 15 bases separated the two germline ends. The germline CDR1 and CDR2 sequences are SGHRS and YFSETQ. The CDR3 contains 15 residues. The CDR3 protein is CASSRSTQGSYEQYF. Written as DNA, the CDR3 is TGCGCCAGCAGCCGTAGTACCCAGGGATCCTACGAGCAGTACTTC. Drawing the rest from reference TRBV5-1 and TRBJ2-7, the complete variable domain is KAGVTQTPRYLIKTRGQQVTLSCSPISGHRSVSWYQQTPGQGLQFLFEYFSETQRNKGNFPGRFSGRQFSNSRSEMNVSTLELGDSALYLCASSRSTQGSYEQYFGPGTRLTVT.

CDR3 sequence (DNA): TGTGCCAGTAGTGTTACCGGGACAGGCTTGAACACTGAAGCTTTCTTT. The encoded protein is CASSVTGTGLNTEAFF. The V and J genes are TRBV19 and TRBJ1-1; 8 bases are shared with TRBD1. Trimming removed 5 bases from V and 0 bases from J; junction bases left unmatched: 8. Per the germline V gene, CDR1 is LNHDA and CDR2 is SQIVND (reference sequence). This CDR3 contains 16 residues.

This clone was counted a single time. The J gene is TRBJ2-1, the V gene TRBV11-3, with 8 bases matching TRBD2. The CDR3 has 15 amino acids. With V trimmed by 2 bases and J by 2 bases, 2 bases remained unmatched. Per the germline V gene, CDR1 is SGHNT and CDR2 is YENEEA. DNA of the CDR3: TGTGCCAGCAGCTTAACAGCGGGGGCCTACAATGAGCAGTTCTTC. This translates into CASSLTAGAYNEQFF.